These 17 T cell receptor beta chains share one sample of origin, sequenced in a study of T cell repertoires in cytomegalovirus infection. MiXCR, applied by TCRdb to the reads, yields one record per CDR3 protein. The sample gives 150,000 to 200,000 distinct CDR3 sequences, roughly 27% of which show up once; 30% to 35% is in the top ten. Sequenced sample: PBMCs. These receptors all come from a human donor in good health (CMV status not recorded). Some clones in this sample may be carry-over from other donors' samples.

This clonotype was recorded at least ten times. The chain is built from TRBV7-2 and TRBJ1-2; D is ambiguous. The CDR3 sequence is 19 residues long. The germline CDR1 and CDR2 sequences are SGHTA and FQGNSA. Trimming left V 3 bases short and J 4 bases short, with 27 bases between. For the CDR3, the DNA is TGTGCCAGCAGCTTTACTCGCAGCCCGGCAATATCCTCTTCCTATGGCTACACCTTC. This gives the protein CASSFTRSPAISSSYGYTF.

This chain links TRBV12-3 or TRBV12-4 with TRBJ1-1; unclear D gene. The CDR3 runs 10 residues. The V gene lost 6 bases and the J gene lost 3 bases, with 2 bases spanning the gap. The CDR3 loop is CASRHTEAFF. The CDR3, as DNA: TGTGCCAGCAGACACACTGAAGCTTTCTTT.

The chain has TRBV29-1 and TRBJ2-5; 7 bases fit TRBD2. V was pared by 6 bases and J by 5 bases, with 15 bases of the junction left unmatched. Germline loops: CDR1 SQVTM, CDR2 ANQGSEA. This CDR3 has 15 amino acids. The chain's CDR3 is CSVRGGGGSSETQYF. Here the CDR3 DNA reads TGCAGCGTACGCGGGGGTGGGGGATCCTCGGAGACCCAGTACTTC.

Only a few counts were recorded for this clonotype. The chain uses TRBV7-2 and TRBJ1-2, with a weak D call TRBD1 (6 bases). Trimming stripped 0 bases from V and 7 bases from J, with 9 bases between. There are 13 residues in the CDR3. Germline-derived CDR1 and CDR2 are SGHTA and FQGNSA. The CDR3 spells CASSLASRGGYTF. The DNA of the CDR3 is TGTGCCAGCAGCTTAGCAAGCAGGGGTGGCTACACCTTC.

This chain joins TRBV7-9 and TRBJ2-3, with D possibly being TRBD1 or TRBD2 (5 bases each). With 3 bases removed from V and 1 base from J, the gap between germline ends came to 17 bases. The CDR3 runs to 17 residues. The germline gives CDR1 SEHNR, CDR2 FQNEAQ (reference sequence). The CDR3 DNA is TGTGCCAGCAGCTTGTTAGCCCCAGGGAGTGGCACAGATACGCAGTATTTT. Its protein product is CASSLLAPGSGTDTQYF.

This clonotype was observed at least ten times. This rearrangement joins TRBV7-6 to TRBJ1-1, with no clear D. CDR3 length: 17 residues. The V gene's germline CDR1 is SGHVS and CDR2 FNYEAQ. Trimming removed 5 bases at V and 3 bases at J, with 22 bases between. The CDR3 sequence is CASSLGSAGSVYTEAFF. Here the CDR3 DNA reads TGTGCCAGCAGCCTGGGCTCAGCCGGGAGTGTGTACACTGAAGCTTTCTTT.

This chain links TRBV11-2 with TRBJ2-7; 7 nucleotides match TRBD1. V lost 4 bases to trimming and J lost 12 bases; unmatched junction nucleotides: 6. This CDR3 contains 11 residues. Germline assignment: CDR1 SGHAT and CDR2 FQNNGV. As DNA, the CDR3 is TGTGCCAGCAGCTCCCTCCGGGACAGGTACTTC. Translated, it gives CASSSLRDRYF.

The chain recombines TRBV4-2 with TRBJ2-1; 11 nucleotides align to TRBD2. V dropped 4 bases and J dropped 12; count of bases not matched to a gene: 17. The germline gives CDR1 LGHNA, CDR2 YNFKEQ. This CDR3 contains 17 residues. CDR3 protein: CASSPSLLAGDPGGQFF. DNA of the CDR3: TGTGCCAGCAGCCCTTCTTTACTAGCGGGGGACCCGGGGGGGCAGTTCTTC.

This clonotype was recorded a few times. V gene TRBV7-2 combines with J gene TRBJ2-3; TRBD2 might be the D (6 bases). Germline CDR1 and CDR2: SGHTA and FQGNSA. V was clipped by 7 bases and J by 6 bases, with 23 bases between them. The CDR3 sequence is 16 residues long. CDR3 protein: CASNTPPRGPQDTQYF. The CDR3, as DNA: TGTGCCAGCAACACCCCCCCGCGGGGCCCCCAGGATACGCAGTATTTT. Supplemented by reference TRBV7-2 and TRBJ2-3, the full variable domain reads GAGVSQSPSNKVTEKGKDVELRCDPISGHTALYWYRQSLGQGLEFLIYFQGNSAPDKSGLPSDRFSAERTGGSVSTLTIQRTQQEDSAVYLCASNTPPRGPQDTQYFGPGTRLTVL.

This clonotype was found a few times. The genes are TRBV29-1 and TRBJ2-6; D remains ambiguous. The CDR3 runs to 16 residues. Germline CDR1 SQVTM, CDR2 ANQGSEA. V gave up 5 bases and J gave up 0 bases, with 14 bases separating them. The CDR3 sequence is CSVRGRAFSGANVLTF. The CDR3 nucleotides read TGCAGCGTTCGCGGCAGAGCTTTCTCTGGGGCCAACGTCCTGACTTTC.

On this clonotype: A much bigger clone sits one base away, suggesting this may be a read error. The V gene is TRBV7-9, the J gene TRBJ1-2; D is unclear. Germline V CDR1 and CDR2: SEHNR, FQNEAQ (reference sequence). There are 14 residues in the CDR3. V gave up 1 base and J gave up 0 bases, with 6 bases separating them. The CDR3 is CASSLVGANYGYTF. CDR3 bases: TGTGCCAGCAGCTTAGTAGGAGCTAACTATGGCTACACCTTC.

This chain uses TRBV5-4 with TRBJ2-3; D remains ambiguous. The CDR3 extends over 15 amino acids. The V gene lost 0 bases and the J gene lost 4 bases, with 12 bases spanning the gap. Germline assignment: CDR1 SGHNT and CDR2 YYREEE (reference sequence). This chain's CDR3 is CASSLDRPGADTQYF. For the CDR3, the DNA is TGTGCCAGCAGCTTGGACCGACCGGGCGCAGATACGCAGTATTTT.

V and J are TRBV11-1 and TRBJ1-1; TRBD1 agrees at 8 bases. Germline CDR1 is SGHAT and CDR2 is FQDESV (reference sequence). The CDR3 has 13 residues. With V trimmed by 11 bases and J by 2 bases, 7 bases remained unmatched. Written as DNA, the CDR3 is TGTGCCGGGGGGACAGGCGCAAACACTGAAGCTTTCTTT. Translated, it gives CAGGTGANTEAFF.

This clonotype was detected a few times. The J gene is TRBJ1-1, the V gene TRBV29-1, with 10 bases fitting TRBD1. The CDR3 sequence is 13 residues long. Germline CDR1 is SQVTM and CDR2 is ANQGSEA. With V trimmed by 6 bases and J by 5 bases, 6 bases remained unmatched. The CDR3 region has the DNA TGCAGCGTCGGGACAGGGGCGAGGACTGAAGCTTTCTTT. Amino acids: CSVGTGARTEAFF. Filled out from reference TRBV29-1 and TRBJ1-1, the complete variable domain reads SAVISQKPSRDICQRGTSLTIQCQVDSQVTMMFWYRQQPGQSLTLIATANQGSEATYESGFVIDKFPISRPNLTFSTLTVSNMSPEDSSIYLCSVGTGARTEAFFGQGTRLTVV.

The V and J genes are TRBV9 and TRBJ2-7; 8 nucleotides agree with TRBD1. Germline CDR1 is SGDLS and CDR2 is YYNGEE. The V segment lost 4 bases and the J segment 1 base; nucleotides outside the gene matches: 10. The CDR3 sequence is 16 residues long. The CDR3 loop is CASSSPGQGWSYEQYF. In nucleotides, the CDR3 is TGTGCCAGCAGCTCTCCCGGACAGGGTTGGTCCTACGAGCAGTACTTC.

About this clonotype: An end of the junction does not agree with germline; a read error may underlie this. The chain uses TRBV7-6 and TRBJ2-3; 12 positions agree with TRBD2. Germline V gives CDR1 SGHVS, CDR2 FNYEAQ. This CDR3 comprises 15 residues. The CDR3 spells CASRRLAGGTDTQYF. In DNA, the CDR3 is TGTGCTAGCAGGCGACTAGCGGGGGGCACAGATACGCAGTATTTT.

The chain recombines TRBV6-1 with TRBJ2-7; D perhaps matches TRBD1 (6 bases). V shed 5 bases and J shed 7 bases, with 21 bases lying between them. The CDR3 contains 15 residues. Germline V gives CDR1 MNHNS, CDR2 SASEGT. CDR3 sequence reads: CASSSSGTYRMEQYF. The CDR3 nucleotides are TGTGCCAGCAGTTCTTCCGGGACATACCGTATGGAGCAGTACTTC.